This TCR beta chain was found in a study of shared clonotypes between healthy human individuals. CDR1 MNHEY and CDR2 SMNVEV come from the germline V gene (reference sequence). The V and J ends lost 3 bases and 7 bases, in that order; junction bases with no gene match: 3. CDR3 size: 15 residues. Naive CD8 cells were CD45RO-negative, positively selected for CCR7, excluding terminally differentiated effector memory CD45RA+ cells. In regard to this clone: The sample carries other DNA sequences with the same CDR3.

Sequenced by immunoSEQ multiplex PCR; TCRdb stores in-frame clones only, minus some. The sample shows around 2,100,000 clones, about 95% of them seen only once. The chain links TRBV27 to TRBJ2-1; 13 positions agree with TRBD2. The sequence derives from a man in his late teens or twenties in good health. The sample taken for sequencing was naive CD8+ T cells sorted from blood. The CDR3 protein is CASSFGLAGVNEQFF. CDR3 coding DNA: TGTGCCAGCAGTTTTGGACTAGCGGGGGTGAATGAGCAGTTCTTC.